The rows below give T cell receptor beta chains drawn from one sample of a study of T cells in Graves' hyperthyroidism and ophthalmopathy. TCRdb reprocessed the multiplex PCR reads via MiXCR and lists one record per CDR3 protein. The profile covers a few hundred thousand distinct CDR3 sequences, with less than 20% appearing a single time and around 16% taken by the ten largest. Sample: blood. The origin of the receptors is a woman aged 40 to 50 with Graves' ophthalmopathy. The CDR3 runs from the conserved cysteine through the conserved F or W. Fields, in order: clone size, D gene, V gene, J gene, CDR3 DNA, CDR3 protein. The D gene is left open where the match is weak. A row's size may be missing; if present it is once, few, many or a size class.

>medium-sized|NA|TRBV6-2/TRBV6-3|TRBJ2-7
TGTGCCAGCAGTTATCCCCACTACGAGCAGTACTTC
CASSYPHYEQYF
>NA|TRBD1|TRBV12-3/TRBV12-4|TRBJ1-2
TGTGCCAGCAGTTTAATGGCAGGGGGCAACTATGGCTACACCTTC
CASSLMAGGNYGYTF
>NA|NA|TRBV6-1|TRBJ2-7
TGTGCCAGCAGTGAAGCTAGACGTCCCGCCTACGAGCAGTACTTC
CASSEARRPAYEQYF
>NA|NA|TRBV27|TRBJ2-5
TGTGCCAGCGGTTGGGGGGACGCCGTAGAGACCCAGTACTTC
CASGWGDAVETQYF
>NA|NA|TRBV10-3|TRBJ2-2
TGTGCCATCAGTGCCGGACAAGACACCGGGGAGCTGTTTTTT
CAISAGQDTGELFF
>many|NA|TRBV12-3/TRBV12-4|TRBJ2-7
TGTGCCAGCCAGGGTTTAGCAGGTGGCGAGCAGTACTTC
CASQGLAGGEQYF
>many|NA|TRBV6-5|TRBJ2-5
TGTGCCAGCAGTTACTCGATGGGAGAACTTCCAGAGACCCAGTACTTC
CASSYSMGELPETQYF
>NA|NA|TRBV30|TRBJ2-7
TGTGCCTGGACTGTGACAAGCGACGAGCAGTGCTTC
CAWTVTSDEQCF
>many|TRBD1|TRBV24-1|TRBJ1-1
TGTGCCACAATGGGACAGCTGAACACTGAAGCTTTCTTT
CATMGQLNTEAFF
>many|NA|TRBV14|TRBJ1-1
TGTGCCAGCAGCCAAGATTTGGAGATGACTGAAGCTTTCTTT
CASSQDLEMTEAFF
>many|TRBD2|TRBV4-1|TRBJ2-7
TGCGCCAGCAGCCAAGCGGGAGGGCCGAGGGGCGAGCAGTACTTC
CASSQAGGPRGEQYF
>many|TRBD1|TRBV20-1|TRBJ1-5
TGCAGTGCTATGGGACAGGGGGGCCTCTATAGCAATCAGCCCCAGCATTTT
CSAMGQGGLYSNQPQHF
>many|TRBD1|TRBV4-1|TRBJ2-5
TGCGCCAGCAGCCACCCGACAGGGAGTCTAGAGACCCAGTACTTC
CASSHPTGSLETQYF
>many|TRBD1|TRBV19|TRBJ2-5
TGTGCCAGTAGTATGGGACAGGGGTATGAGACCCAGTACTTC
CASSMGQGYETQYF
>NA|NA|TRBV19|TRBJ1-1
TGTGCCAGTAGTGCAGTACAGGGGAACACTGAAGCTTTCTTT
CASSAVQGNTEAFF
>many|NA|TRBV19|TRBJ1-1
TGTGCCAGTAGGGACCGGAACACTGAAGCTTTCTTT
CASRDRNTEAFF
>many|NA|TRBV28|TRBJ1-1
TGTGCCACCCACCGGGAGGGGTTCAATGCTTTCTTT
CATHREGFNAFF
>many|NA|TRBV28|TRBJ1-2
TGTGCCAGCGACATGAGGGGAAATTATGGCTACACCTTC
CASDMRGNYGYTF